The next 9 T cell receptor beta chains were all read from a single sample in a study of T-cell reconstitution after alpha-beta-depleted transplantation in children (dated by TCRdb to 2016 to 2017). Beyond this particular receptor, the publication reports: Over subsequent months, a decline in hyperexpanded clone frequencies was noted, and after one year, T-cell counts and TCRbeta diversity were mostly ascribed to newly produced T cells.

According to the study, the label for this sample's treatment or condition signals: allogeneic hematopoietic cell transplantation with graft depleted of TCRalphabeta T cells and CD19 B cells. Receptor libraries were prepared by PCR. The run used an Illumina HiSeq 2500. Molecular barcoding was employed in the preparation of TCR libraries, with unique molecular identifiers being used to normalize TCRbeta repertoire quantification. TCRdb trimmed the raw reads at Q25, called clones with MiXCR and kept productive beta chains. CDR3 protein duplicates are merged, each entry listing the most common genes and DNA. The sample table shows about 300,000 distinct CDR3 sequences, and approximately 7.3% are seen once. Around 9.8% of the sample belongs to the ten largest clones. These receptors' targets are unknown. Here the sequenced sample was peripheral blood, taken 360 days after TCRalphabeta/CD19-depleted stem cell transplant. These receptors were collected from a female patient aged 2-9 years who had a stem cell transplant for Fanconi anemia, so the T cells may come from the graft donor.

This clonotype has only a few counts. This rearrangement joins TRBV20-1 to TRBJ2-1, with TRBD2 matching 10 bases. The V and J ends lost 7 bases and 4 bases, in that order; junction bases with no gene match: 16. Germline assignment: CDR1 DFQATT and CDR2 SNEGSKA (reference sequence). The CDR3 contains 17 residues. CDR3 DNA sequence: TGCAGTGTGCTAGCAGGCCTAAGCGGGAGGGGATACAATGAGCAGTTCTTC. It is translated as CSVLAGLSGRGYNEQFF.

Ten or more counts support this clonotype. This chain connects TRBV28 to TRBJ2-1; D not resolved. The germline V gene encodes CDR1 MDHEN and CDR2 SYDVKM. The V gene lost 6 bases and the J gene lost 6 bases, with 9 bases spanning the gap. The CDR3 runs to 12 residues. This chain's CDR3 is CASSESPNEQFF. CDR3 bases: TGTGCCAGCAGCGAAAGCCCCAATGAGCAGTTCTTC.

The V gene is TRBV7-9, the J gene TRBJ2-1; D might be TRBD1 (5 bases). Germline lookup yields CDR1 SEHNR and CDR2 FQNEAQ (reference sequence). V lost 1 base and J lost 7, with 20 bases in between. The CDR3 consists of 17 residues. The CDR3 sequence is CASSLEQGGSLNNEQFF. The CDR3 DNA follows: TGTGCCAGCAGCTTAGAGCAGGGTGGAAGCCTCAATAATGAGCAGTTCTTC.

The sample holds many counts of this clonotype. This chain joins TRBV20-1 and TRBJ2-5; maybe TRBD1 (5 bases). CDR1 and CDR2 (germline): DFQATT, SNEGSKA (reference sequence). Between the trimmed V and J ends, which lost 2 bases and 5 bases, there was a span of 18 bases. This CDR3 has 15 amino acids. CDR3 DNA: TGCAGTGCTAGACCTCGTGCAGGGTTACGGGAGACCCAGTACTTC. This sequence encodes CSARPRAGLRETQYF.

In this sample, this clonotype turned up a few times. The V and J genes are TRBV28 and TRBJ2-7; TRBD2 aligns across 11 bases. The CDR3 loop spans 16 amino acids. Germline-derived CDR1 and CDR2 are MDHEN and SYDVKM. V trimming: 2 bases; J trimming: 5 bases; junction bases outside the gene matches: 8. In nucleotides, the CDR3 is TGTGCCAGCAGTTTAAGCCTAGCGGGGGGTTATGACGAGCAGTACTTC. Encoded protein: CASSLSLAGGYDEQYF. The variable domain in full, completed from reference TRBV28 and TRBJ2-7, reads DVKVTQSSRYLVKRTGEKVFLECVQDMDHENMFWYRQDPGLGLRLIYFSYDVKMKEKGDIPEGYSVSREKKERFSLILESASTNQTSMYLCASSLSLAGGYDEQYFGPGTRLTVT.

The chain couples TRBV5-1 to TRBJ1-2, with unresolved D. Germline V CDR1 and CDR2: SGHRS, YFSETQ. Trimming removed 0 bases at V and 7 bases at J, with 13 bases between. CDR3 length equals 14 residues. The CDR3 loop is CASSLDDILGGYTF. CDR3 DNA: TGCGCCAGCAGCTTGGATGACATTCTCGGTGGCTACACCTTC. Full variable domain (missing parts from reference TRBV5-1 and TRBJ1-2): KAGVTQTPRYLIKTRGQQVTLSCSPISGHRSVSWYQQTPGQGLQFLFEYFSETQRNKGNFPGRFSGRQFSNSRSEMNVSTLELGDSALYLCASSLDDILGGYTFGSGTRLTVV.

This clonotype has a count of ten or more. The chain employs TRBV28 and TRBJ2-1, with D uncertain. V was cut by 7 bases and J by 2 bases, with 9 bases left in between. The CDR3 extends over 13 amino acids. Germline V gives CDR1 MDHEN, CDR2 SYDVKM. The CDR3 reads CASNLRAYNEQFF. CDR3 coding DNA: TGTGCCAGCAACCTCCGGGCCTACAATGAGCAGTTCTTC.

This clonotype turned up a few times. The genes are TRBV6-5 and TRBJ2-6, with 7 bases lining up with TRBD1. Per the germline V gene, CDR1 is MNHEY and CDR2 is SVGAGI. The CDR3 length is 18 residues. V shed 2 bases, J shed 11 bases, and the junction held 18 bases outside the gene matches. The CDR3 region is CASSYTHLPGQSSDVLTF. For the CDR3, the DNA is TGTGCCAGCAGTTACACACACCTCCCGGGACAGTCTTCGGACGTCCTGACTTTC.

In its sample, this clonotype was seen many times. The chain is built from TRBV20-1 and TRBJ1-1, with TRBD1 matching 11 bases. With 3 bases clipped from V and 1 base from J, the junction kept 16 bases outside the gene matches. From germline, CDR1 is DFQATT and CDR2 SNEGSKA (reference sequence). The CDR3 is made up of 19 amino acids. The CDR3 is CSASTGDRGAAGENTEAFF. The CDR3 DNA reads TGCAGTGCTAGCACCGGGGACAGGGGGGCCGCGGGGGAGAACACTGAAGCTTTCTTT.